The source of this TCR beta chain is a study of metastatic and nonmetastatic thyroid tumors (dated by TCRdb to the early 2020s). Regarding the complete study: For patients with malignant and with benign thyroid disease, the researchers compared repertoires between peripheral blood samples and tumor or nodule tissue samples. Beyond this particular receptor, the publication reports: In both blood and tumor samples, TCR beta diversity was reported to be significantly higher in malignant tumors than in benign nodules.

This clone was observed at least ten times. The antigen it binds to is not known. No base qualities exist here, and no much larger clone lies one base off it. No patient had received any treatment before thyroid surgery. The study retrospectively analysed patient clinical samples collected from about 2012 to 2018 using T-cell receptor beta sequencing. The library was produced with PCR. Instrument on record: Illumina HiSeq 4000. The TCR beta-chain CDR3 region of each patient was profiled by high-throughput sequencing. The authors' analysis ran thus. CDR3 differences across clinicopathological groups were used to build a classifier for discriminating distant-metastatic papillary thyroid cancer patients. To measure repertoire diversity the researchers used the Shannon index, while the Morisita-Horn index served to gauge how similar the tumor and blood repertoires were. TCRdb redid the processing of the public reads, applying fastp at Q25 and MiXCR, and retained in-frame beta chains. TCRdb's processing, not the study's, gives the V and J calls here. For this sample there are about 32,000 clones; roughly 25% appear just once. The ten largest clones represent 9.2% of the sample.

Based on the germline V gene, the CDR1 and CDR2 sequences are SGHTS and YDEGEE. V is cut back by 2 bases and J by 9 bases, with 5 bases in the junction unmatched. The CDR3 runs 14 amino acids, cysteine and phenylalanine included. Only CDR3 DNA remains: 42 bases, in frame from the first base. Sequences were obtained from blood. The sequence derives from a female donor with papillary thyroid cancer or a benign thyroid nodule (not recorded which). Some clones in this sample may be carry-over from other donors' samples. In this chain, TRBV5-8 is recombined with TRBJ2-1; TRBD2 fits 10 bases in the junction. The nucleotide sequence is TGTGCCAGCAGCTTAAGCGGGGGGGGGAGTGAGCAGTTCTTC. Its protein reads: CASSLSGGGSEQFF. With the portions outside the CDR3 filled from the reference TRBV5-8 and TRBJ2-1 genes, the complete variable region becomes EAGVTQSPTHLIKTRGQQATLRCSPISGHTSVYWYQQALGLGLQFLLWYDEGEERNRGNFPPRFSGRQFPNYSSELNVNALELEDSALYLCASSLSGGGSEQFFGPGTRLTVL.